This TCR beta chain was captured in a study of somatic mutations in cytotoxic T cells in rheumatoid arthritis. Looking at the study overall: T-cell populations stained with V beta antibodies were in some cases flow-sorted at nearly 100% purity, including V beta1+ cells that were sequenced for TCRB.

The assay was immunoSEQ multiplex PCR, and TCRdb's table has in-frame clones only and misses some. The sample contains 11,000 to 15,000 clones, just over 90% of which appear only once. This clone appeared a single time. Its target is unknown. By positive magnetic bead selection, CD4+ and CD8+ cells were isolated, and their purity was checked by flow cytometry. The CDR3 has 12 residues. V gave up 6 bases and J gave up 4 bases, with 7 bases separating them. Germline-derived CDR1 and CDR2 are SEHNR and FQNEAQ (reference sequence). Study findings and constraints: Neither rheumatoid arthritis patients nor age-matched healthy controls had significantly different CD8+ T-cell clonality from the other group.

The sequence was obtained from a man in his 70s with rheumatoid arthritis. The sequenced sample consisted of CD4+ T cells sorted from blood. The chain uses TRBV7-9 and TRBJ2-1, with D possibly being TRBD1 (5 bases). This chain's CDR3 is CASSHRYNEQFF. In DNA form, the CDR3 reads TGTGCCAGCAGTCACAGGTACAATGAGCAGTTCTTC.